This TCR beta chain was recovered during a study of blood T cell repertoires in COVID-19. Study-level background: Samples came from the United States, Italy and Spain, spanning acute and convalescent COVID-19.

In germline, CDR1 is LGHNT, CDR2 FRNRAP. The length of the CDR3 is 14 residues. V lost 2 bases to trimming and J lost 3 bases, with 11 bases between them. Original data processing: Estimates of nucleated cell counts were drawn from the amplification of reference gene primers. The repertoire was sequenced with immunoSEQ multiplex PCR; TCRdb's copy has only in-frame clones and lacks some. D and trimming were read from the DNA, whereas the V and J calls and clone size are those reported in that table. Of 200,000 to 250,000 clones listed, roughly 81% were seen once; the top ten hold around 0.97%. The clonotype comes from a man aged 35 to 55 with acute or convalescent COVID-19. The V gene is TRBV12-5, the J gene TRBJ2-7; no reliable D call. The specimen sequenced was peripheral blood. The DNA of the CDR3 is TGTGCTAGTGGTTTGAAGTGGGCACTCTACGAGCAGTACTTC. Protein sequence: CASGLKWALYEQYF.